In this sample, the clone carrying this TCR beta chain turned up many times. As for time point: patch test 1, 2 weeks after DPC sensitization. As to treatment: therapeutic diphenylcyclopropenone sensitization with weekly scalp DPC. The CDR3 extends over 16 amino acids. The V gene's germline CDR1 is SGHRS and CDR2 YFSETQ. Trimming stripped 4 bases from V and 5 bases from J, with 20 bases between. MiXCR, applied by TCRdb to the RACE reads, yields one record per CDR3 protein. The sample has under 200,000 distinct CDR3 sequences; approximately 14% are singletons. The sample is drawn from a study of human T cells and chemical hapten exposure. About the research overall: On approximately 2 cm by approximately 2 cm of upper inner arm skin, sensitization was performed with 2% DPC.

The TCR comes from a woman in her 30s with alopecia areata. Some clones in this sample may be carry-over from other donors' samples. The gene calls are TRBV5-1 and TRBJ2-3; D remains ambiguous. The sample was whole blood, taken in connection with sensitization to the hapten diphenylcyclopropenone (DPC). The CDR3 sequence: CASSPAQVLGRDTQYF. For the CDR3, the DNA is TGCGCCAGCAGCCCTGCCCAAGTCCTAGGAAGAGATACGCAGTATTTT.